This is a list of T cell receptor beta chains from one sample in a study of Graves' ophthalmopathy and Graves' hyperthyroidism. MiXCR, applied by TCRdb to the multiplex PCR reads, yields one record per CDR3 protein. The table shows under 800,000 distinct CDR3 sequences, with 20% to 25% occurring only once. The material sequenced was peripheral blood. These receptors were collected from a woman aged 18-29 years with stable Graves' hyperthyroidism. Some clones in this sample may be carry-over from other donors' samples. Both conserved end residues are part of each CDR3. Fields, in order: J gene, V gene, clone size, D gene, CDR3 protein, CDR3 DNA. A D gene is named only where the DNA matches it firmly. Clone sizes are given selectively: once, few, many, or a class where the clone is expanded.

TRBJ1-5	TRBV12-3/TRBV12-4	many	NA	CVSRSSGRPQHF	TGTGTCAGCAGGTCCTCTGGGCGGCCCCAGCATTTT
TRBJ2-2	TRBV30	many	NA	CAWKYTGELFF	TGTGCCTGGAAGTACACCGGGGAGCTGTTTTTT
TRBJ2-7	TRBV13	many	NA	CASTLSGNLWTYEQYF	TGTGCCAGCACCCTATCGGGGAATCTGTGGACCTACGAGCAGTACTTC
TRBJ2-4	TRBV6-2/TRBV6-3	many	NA	CASSLATVNIQYF	TGTGCCAGCAGTTTAGCGACGGTAAACATTCAGTACTTC
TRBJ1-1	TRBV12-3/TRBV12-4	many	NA	CASSPRGVGNTEAFF	TGTGCCAGCAGTCCTCGGGGAGTTGGGAACACTGAAGCTTTCTTT
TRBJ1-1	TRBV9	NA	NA	CASSVALTNTEAFF	TGTGCCAGCAGCGTAGCTCTTACTAACACTGAAGCTTTCTTT
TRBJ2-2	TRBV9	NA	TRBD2	CASSPGLAEGGELFF	TGTGCCAGTTCCCCGGGACTAGCGGAAGGCGGGGAGCTGTTTTTT
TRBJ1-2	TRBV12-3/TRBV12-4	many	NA	CASSPPSDGYTF	TGTGCCAGCAGTCCCCCTTCTGATGGCTACACCTTC
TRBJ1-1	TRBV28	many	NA	CASSDTRAEAFF	TGTGCCAGCAGTGACACCCGGGCAGAAGCTTTCTTT
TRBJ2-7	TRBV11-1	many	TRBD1	CASSYPSGTGGYEQYF	TGTGCCAGCAGCTACCCCTCGGGGACAGGGGGCTACGAGCAGTACTTC
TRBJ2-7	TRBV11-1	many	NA	CASSLDLWTGVQDKQYF	TGTGCCAGCAGCTTAGATCTTTGGACGGGGGTACAAGATAAGCAGTACTTC
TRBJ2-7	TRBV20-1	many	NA	CSARVETYEQYF	TGCAGTGCTAGGGTCGAGACCTACGAGCAGTACTTC
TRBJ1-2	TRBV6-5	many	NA	CASSPSPTGNYGYTF	TGTGCCAGCAGTCCCTCCCCTACAGGAAACTATGGCTACACCTTC
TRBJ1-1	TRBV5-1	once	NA	CATSDGFTEAFF	TGCGCCACCTCGGACGGCTTCACTGAAGCTTTCTTT
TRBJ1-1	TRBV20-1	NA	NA	CSALTPNTEAFF	TGCAGTGCCCTAACACCGAACACTGAAGCTTTCTTT
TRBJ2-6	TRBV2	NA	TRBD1	CASSAGTGGSGANVLTF	TGTGCCAGCAGCGCCGGGACAGGGGGCAGTGGGGCCAACGTCCTGACTTTC
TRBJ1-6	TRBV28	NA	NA	CASLTGGNSPLHF	TGTGCCAGCTTAACAGGAGGGAATTCACCCCTCCACTTT
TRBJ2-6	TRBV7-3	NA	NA	CASSLIGLSGANVLTF	TGTGCCAGCAGCTTAATCGGGCTCTCTGGGGCCAACGTCCTGACTTTC
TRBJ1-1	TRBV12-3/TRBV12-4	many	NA	CASSLSGLTEAFF	TGTGCCAGCAGTTTATCAGGCCTCACTGAAGCTTTCTTT
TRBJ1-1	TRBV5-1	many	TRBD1	CASSSSPGTENTEAFF	TGCGCCAGCAGCTCCAGTCCCGGGACAGAGAACACTGAAGCTTTCTTT
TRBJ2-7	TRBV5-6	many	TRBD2	CASSLALAGVFLSEQYF	TGTGCCAGCAGCTTGGCCCTAGCGGGAGTGTTTCTGTCCGAGCAGTACTTC
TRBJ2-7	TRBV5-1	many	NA	CASSLFVSGYEQYF	TGCGCCAGCAGCTTGTTTGTTAGCGGCTACGAGCAGTACTTC
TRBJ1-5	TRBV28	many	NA	CASSLPRGHQPQHF	TGTGCCAGCAGTTTACCCAGGGGACATCAGCCCCAGCATTTT
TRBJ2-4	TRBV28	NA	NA	CASSGGSLNIQYF	TGTGCCAGCAGTGGTGGGTCGCTAAACATTCAGTACTTC
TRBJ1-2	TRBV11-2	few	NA	CASSLDPACYDGYTF	TGTGCCAGCAGCTTAGATCCCGCATGTTACGATGGCTACACCTTC
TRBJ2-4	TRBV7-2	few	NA	CASSEPDRGNIQYF	TGTGCCAGCAGCGAACCAGACCGGGGCAACATTCAGTACTTC
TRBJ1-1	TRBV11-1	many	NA	CASSFEAGVGTEAFF	TGTGCCAGCAGCTTTGAGGCAGGGGTTGGAACTGAAGCTTTCTTT
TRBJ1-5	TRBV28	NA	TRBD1	CASSKRQGGNQPQHF	TGTGCCAGCAGTAAAAGACAGGGAGGAAACCAGCCCCAGCATTTT
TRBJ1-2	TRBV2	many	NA	CAGQRDTSTYGYTF	TGTGCCGGCCAAAGGGACACTAGTACCTATGGCTACACCTTC
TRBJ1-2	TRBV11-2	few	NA	CASSLGPRGRDYGYTF	TGTGCCAGCAGCTTAGGACCCAGGGGAAGGGACTATGGCTACACCTTC
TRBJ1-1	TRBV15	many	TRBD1	CATSKKQGTEAFF	TGTGCCACCAGCAAAAAACAGGGGACTGAAGCTTTCTTT
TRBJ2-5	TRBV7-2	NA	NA	CASSFETRFETQYF	TGTGCCAGCAGCTTCGAGACTAGGTTCGAGACCCAGTACTTC
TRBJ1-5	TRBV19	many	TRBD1	CASSKGTDYNNQPQHF	TGTGCCAGTAGTAAGGGGACAGACTACAACAATCAGCCCCAGCATTTT
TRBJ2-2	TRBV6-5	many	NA	CASSYSKRTGELFF	TGTGCCAGCAGTTACTCGAAACGCACCGGGGAGCTGTTTTTT
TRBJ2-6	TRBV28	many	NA	CASGFGGANVLTF	TGTGCCAGCGGCTTCGGAGGGGCCAACGTCCTGACTTTC
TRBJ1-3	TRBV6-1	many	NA	CASKRGLGNTIYF	TGTGCCAGCAAACGGGGCCTGGGAAACACCATATATTTT
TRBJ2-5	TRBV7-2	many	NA	CASSRELEVQYF	TGTGCCAGCAGCCGCGAACTAGAGGTACAGTACTTC
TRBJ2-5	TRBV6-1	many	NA	CASSEKGWTQYF	TGTGCCAGCAGTGAAAAGGGCTGGACCCAGTACTTC
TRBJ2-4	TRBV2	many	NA	CASNQENIQYF	TGTGCCAGCAATCAGGAAAACATTCAGTACTTC
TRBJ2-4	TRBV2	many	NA	CASSRTDGGDIQYF	TGTGCCAGCAGTAGGACGGACGGTGGGGACATTCAGTACTTC
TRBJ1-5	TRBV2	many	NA	CASRRRVASNQPQHF	TGTGCCAGCAGGCGGAGGGTGGCTAGCAATCAGCCCCAGCATTTT
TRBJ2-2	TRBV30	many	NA	CAYSWGNTGELFF	TGTGCCTACTCCTGGGGGAACACCGGGGAGCTGTTTTTT
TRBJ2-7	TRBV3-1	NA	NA	CASSQDLFYEQYF	TGTGCCAGCAGCCAAGATTTGTTCTACGAGCAGTACTTC
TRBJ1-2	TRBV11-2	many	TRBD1	CASSLGRTGAYGYTF	TGTGCCAGCAGCTTAGGCAGGACAGGGGCCTATGGCTACACCTTC
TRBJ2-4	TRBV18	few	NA	CASSSGHWGPAKNIQYF	TGTGCCAGCTCATCGGGCCATTGGGGCCCAGCCAAAAACATTCAGTACTTC